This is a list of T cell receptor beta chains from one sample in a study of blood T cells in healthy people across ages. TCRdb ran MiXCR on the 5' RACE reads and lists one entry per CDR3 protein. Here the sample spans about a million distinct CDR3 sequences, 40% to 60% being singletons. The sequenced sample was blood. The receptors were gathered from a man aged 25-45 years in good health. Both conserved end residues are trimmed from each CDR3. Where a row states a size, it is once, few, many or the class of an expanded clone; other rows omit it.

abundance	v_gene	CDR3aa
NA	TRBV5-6	ASSTITGTPNEQF
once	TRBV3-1	ASSTLAGLYNEQF
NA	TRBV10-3	AISDGGNQPQH
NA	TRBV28	ASSPATLAKNIQY
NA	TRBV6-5	ASSKQGRGYEQY
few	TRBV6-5	ASSYFRGGGGELF
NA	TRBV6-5	ASNRHADNSPLH
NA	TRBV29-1	SVEAFLGGSSYNEQF
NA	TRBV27	ASSPRPGIGAGERQETQY
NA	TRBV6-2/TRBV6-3	ASQRGGSTSTDTQY
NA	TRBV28	ASSLTGAALNQPQH
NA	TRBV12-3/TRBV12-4	ATDSHGTSSNEQF
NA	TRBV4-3	ASSQDLAGDYNEQF
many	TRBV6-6	ASRPDSTNQPQH
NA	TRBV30	AWSIRGGGETQY
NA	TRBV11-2	ASSLRAGGSNEKLF
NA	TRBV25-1	ASSGPGGWGYSWETQY
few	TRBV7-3	ASREQTGGANYGYT
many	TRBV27	ASSVQGSYEQY
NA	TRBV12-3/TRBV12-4	ASSLGQGREKLF
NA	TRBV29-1	SGRVTQETQY
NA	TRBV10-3	AIAAAWASSAEAF
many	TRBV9	ASSVEGYNEQF
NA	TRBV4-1	ASSQESGTQETQY
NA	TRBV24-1	ATRGQGGYNEQF
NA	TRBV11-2	ASSVGGTGITDGYT
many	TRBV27	ASRNVGLYEQY
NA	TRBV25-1	ASRPPGTFYEQY
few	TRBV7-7	ASSLGLGYQETQY
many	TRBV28	ASSSLDSSYEQY
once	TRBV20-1	SAASGSRKNIQY
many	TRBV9	ASSLGTVGDPQH
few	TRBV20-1	SARDRGALDTQY
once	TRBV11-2	ASSRDGLAGLNPTGTLY
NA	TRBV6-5	ASSYFGSSHYNEQF
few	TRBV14	ASSQVQVGTEAF
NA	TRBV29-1	SVEGGSPGAF
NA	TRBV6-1	ASSDRGYTDTQY
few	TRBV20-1	SARDRGGDQPQH
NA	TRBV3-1	ASSHLAGTYEQY
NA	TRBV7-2	ASSSRGRQSEQY